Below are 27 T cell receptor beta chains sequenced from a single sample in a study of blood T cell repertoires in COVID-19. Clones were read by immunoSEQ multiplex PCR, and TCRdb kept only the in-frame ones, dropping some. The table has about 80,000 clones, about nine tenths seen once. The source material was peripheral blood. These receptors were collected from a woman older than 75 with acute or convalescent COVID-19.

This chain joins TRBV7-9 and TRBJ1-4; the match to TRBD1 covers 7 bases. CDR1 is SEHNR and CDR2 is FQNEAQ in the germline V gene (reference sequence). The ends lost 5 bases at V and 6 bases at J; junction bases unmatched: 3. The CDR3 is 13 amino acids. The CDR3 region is CASSPDRDEKLFF. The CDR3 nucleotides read TGTGCCAGCAGCCCTGACAGGGATGAAAAACTGTTTTTT.

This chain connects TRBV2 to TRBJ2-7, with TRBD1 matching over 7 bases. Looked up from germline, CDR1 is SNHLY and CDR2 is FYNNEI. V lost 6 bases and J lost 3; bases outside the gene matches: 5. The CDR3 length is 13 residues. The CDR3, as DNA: TGTGCCAGCAGACCCGACAGGGACTACGAGCAGTACTTC. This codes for CASRPDRDYEQYF. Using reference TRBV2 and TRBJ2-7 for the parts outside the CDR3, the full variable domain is EPEVTQTPSHQVTQMGQEVILRCVPISNHLYFYWYRQILGQKVEFLVSFYNNEISEKSEIFDDQFSVERPDGSNFTLKIRSTKLEDSAMYFCASRPDRDYEQYFGPGTRLTVT.

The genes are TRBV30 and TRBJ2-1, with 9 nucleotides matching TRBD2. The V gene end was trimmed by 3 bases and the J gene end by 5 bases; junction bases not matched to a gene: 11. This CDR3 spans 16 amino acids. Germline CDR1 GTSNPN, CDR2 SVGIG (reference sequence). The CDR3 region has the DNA TGTGCCTGGAGCCCCCGTTTGGGACTAGCCGACAATGAGCAGTTCTTC. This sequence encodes CAWSPRLGLADNEQFF.

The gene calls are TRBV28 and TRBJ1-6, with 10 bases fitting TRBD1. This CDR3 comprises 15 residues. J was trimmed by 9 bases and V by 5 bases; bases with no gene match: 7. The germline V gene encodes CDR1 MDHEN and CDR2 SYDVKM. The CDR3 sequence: CASSLTGGLSSPLHF. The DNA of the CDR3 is TGTGCCAGCAGTCTGACAGGGGGCCTAAGTTCACCCCTCCACTTT.

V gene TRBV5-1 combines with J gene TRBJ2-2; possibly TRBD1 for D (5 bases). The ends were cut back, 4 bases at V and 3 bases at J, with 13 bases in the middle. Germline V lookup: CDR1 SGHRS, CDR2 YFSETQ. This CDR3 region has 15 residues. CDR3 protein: CASSTQDTHTGELFF. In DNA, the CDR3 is TGCGCCAGCAGCACCCAGGACACACACACCGGGGAGCTGTTTTTT.

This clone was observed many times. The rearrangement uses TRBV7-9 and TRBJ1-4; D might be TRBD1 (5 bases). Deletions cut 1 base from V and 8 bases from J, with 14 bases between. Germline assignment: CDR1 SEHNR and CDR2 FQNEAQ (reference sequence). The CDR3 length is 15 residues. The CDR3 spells CASSLVRQGGEKLFF. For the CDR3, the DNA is TGTGCCAGCAGCTTAGTCCGGCAGGGTGGCGAAAAACTGTTTTTT.

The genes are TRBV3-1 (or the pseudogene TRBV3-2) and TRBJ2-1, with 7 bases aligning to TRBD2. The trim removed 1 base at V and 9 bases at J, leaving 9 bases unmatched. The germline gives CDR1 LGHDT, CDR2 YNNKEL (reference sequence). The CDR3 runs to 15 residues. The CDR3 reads CASSQGRLAQGEQFF. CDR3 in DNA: TGTGCCAGCAGCCAAGGAAGACTAGCCCAGGGTGAGCAGTTCTTC.

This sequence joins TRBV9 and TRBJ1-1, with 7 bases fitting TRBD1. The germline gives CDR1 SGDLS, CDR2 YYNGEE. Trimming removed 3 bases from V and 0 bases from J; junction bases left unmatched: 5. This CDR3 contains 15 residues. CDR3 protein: CASSESGTVNTEAFF. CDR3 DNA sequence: TGTGCCAGCAGCGAATCCGGGACAGTGAACACTGAAGCTTTCTTT. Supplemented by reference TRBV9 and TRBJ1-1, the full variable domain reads DSGVTQTPKHLITATGQRVTLRCSPRSGDLSVYWYQQSLDQGLQFLIQYYNGEERAKGNILERFSAQQFPDLHSELNLSSLELGDSALYFCASSESGTVNTEAFFGQGTRLTVV.

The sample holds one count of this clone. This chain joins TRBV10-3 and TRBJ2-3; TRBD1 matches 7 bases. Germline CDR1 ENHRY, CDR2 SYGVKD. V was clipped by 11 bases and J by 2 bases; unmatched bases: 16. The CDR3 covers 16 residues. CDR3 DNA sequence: TGTGCCGCCTCCAACCCTCGGGACAGATCCACAGATACGCAGTATTTT. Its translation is CAASNPRDRSTDTQYF.

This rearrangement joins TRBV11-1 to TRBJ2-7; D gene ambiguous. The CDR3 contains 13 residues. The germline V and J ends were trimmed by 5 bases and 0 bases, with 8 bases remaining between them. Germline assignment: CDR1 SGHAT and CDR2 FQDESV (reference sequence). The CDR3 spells CASSRLDSYEQYF. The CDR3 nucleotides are TGTGCCAGCAGCCGTCTAGACTCCTACGAGCAGTACTTC.

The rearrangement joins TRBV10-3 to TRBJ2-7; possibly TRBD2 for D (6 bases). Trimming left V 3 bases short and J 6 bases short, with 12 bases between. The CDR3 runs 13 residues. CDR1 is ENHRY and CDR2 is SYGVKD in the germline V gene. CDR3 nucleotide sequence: TGTGCCATCAGTGATTTTGAGGGACTCGAGCAGTACTTC. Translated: CAISDFEGLEQYF.

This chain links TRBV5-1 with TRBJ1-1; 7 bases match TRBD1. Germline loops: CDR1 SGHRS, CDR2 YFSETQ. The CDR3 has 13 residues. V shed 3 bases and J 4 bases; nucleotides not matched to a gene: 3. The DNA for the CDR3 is TGCGCCAGCAGCTCGACAGGGACCACTGAAGCTTTCTTT. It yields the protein CASSSTGTTEAFF.

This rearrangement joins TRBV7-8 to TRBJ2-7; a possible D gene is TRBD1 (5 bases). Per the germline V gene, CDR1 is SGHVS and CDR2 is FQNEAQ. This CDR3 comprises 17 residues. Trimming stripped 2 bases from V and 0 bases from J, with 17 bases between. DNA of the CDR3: TGTGCCAGCAGCTTACCCGCTACAGGCCCTTTCTCCTACGAGCAGTACTTC. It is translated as CASSLPATGPFSYEQYF.

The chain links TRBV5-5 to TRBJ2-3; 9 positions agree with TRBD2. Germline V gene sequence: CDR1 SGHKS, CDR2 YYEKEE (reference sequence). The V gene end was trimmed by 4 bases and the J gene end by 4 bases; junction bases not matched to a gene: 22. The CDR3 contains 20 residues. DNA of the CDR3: TGTGCCAGCAGCCAGTTATTGGCGGGAGGGGCACGGGGTAGGGCAGATACGCAGTATTTT. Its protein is CASSQLLAGGARGRADTQYF.

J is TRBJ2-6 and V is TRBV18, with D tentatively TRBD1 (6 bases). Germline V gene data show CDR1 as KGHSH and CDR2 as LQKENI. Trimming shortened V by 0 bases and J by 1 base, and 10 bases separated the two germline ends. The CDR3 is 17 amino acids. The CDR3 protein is CASSPPGQGSGANVLTF. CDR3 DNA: TGTGCCAGCTCACCACCGGGGCAGGGGTCTGGGGCCAACGTCCTGACTTTC.

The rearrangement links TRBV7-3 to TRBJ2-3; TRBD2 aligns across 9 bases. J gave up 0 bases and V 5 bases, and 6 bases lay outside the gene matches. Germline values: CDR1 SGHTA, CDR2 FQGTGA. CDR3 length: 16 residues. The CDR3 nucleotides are TGTGCCAGCAGCCCCTTAGCGGGGGTTAGCACAGATACGCAGTATTTT. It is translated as CASSPLAGVSTDTQYF.

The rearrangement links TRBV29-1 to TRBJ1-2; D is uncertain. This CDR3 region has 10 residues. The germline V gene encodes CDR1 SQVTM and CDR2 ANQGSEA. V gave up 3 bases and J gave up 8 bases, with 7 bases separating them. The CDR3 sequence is CSVEREGYTF. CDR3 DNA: TGCAGCGTTGAGAGGGAAGGCTACACCTTC.

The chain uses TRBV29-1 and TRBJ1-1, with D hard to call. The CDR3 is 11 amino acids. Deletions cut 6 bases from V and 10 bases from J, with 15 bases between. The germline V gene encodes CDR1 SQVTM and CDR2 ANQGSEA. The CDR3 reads CSVIITSGAFF. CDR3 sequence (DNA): TGCAGCGTAATCATAACTTCCGGAGCTTTCTTT. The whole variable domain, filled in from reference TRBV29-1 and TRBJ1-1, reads SAVISQKPSRDICQRGTSLTIQCQVDSQVTMMFWYRQQPGQSLTLIATANQGSEATYESGFVIDKFPISRPNLTFSTLTVSNMSPEDSSIYLCSVIITSGAFFGQGTRLTVV.

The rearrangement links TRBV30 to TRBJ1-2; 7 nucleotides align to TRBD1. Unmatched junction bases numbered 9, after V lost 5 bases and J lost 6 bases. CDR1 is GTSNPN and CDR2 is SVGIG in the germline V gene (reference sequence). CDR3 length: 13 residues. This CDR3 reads CAWEGAWTNGYTF. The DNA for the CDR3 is TGTGCCTGGGAGGGGGCTTGGACGAATGGCTACACCTTC.

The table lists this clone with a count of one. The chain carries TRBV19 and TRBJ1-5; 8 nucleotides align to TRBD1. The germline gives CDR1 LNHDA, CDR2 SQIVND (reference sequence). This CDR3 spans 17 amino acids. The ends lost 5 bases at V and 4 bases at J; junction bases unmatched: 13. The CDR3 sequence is CASSPHPGQGRNQPQHF. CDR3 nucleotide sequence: TGTGCCAGTAGTCCGCACCCCGGACAGGGCCGAAATCAGCCCCAGCATTTT.

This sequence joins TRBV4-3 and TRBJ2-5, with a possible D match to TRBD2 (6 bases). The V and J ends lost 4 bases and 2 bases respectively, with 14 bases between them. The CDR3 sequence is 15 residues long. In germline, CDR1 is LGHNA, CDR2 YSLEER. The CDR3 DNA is TGCGCCAGCAGCCCCTCGTTGGAGGGGCAAGAGACCCAGTACTTC. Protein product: CASSPSLEGQETQYF.

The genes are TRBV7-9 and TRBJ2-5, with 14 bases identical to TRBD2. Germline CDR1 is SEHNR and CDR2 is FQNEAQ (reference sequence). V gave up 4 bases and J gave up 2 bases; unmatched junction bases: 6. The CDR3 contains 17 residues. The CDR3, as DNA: TGTGCCAGCAGCTGGATGACTAGCGGGAGGGGTCAAGAGACCCAGTACTTC. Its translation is CASSWMTSGRGQETQYF.

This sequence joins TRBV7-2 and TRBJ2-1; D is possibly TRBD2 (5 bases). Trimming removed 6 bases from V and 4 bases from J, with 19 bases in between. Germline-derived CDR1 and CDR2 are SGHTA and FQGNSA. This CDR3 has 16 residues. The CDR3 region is CASSPSGAHLYNEQFF. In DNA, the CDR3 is TGTGCCAGCAGTCCCAGCGGTGCACACCTTTACAATGAGCAGTTCTTC.

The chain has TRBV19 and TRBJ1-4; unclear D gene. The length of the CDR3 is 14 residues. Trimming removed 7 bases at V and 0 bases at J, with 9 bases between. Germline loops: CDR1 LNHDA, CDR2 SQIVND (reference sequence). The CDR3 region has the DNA TGTGCCAGTATGGGAGTTGCAACTAATGAAAAACTGTTTTTT. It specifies CASMGVATNEKLFF.

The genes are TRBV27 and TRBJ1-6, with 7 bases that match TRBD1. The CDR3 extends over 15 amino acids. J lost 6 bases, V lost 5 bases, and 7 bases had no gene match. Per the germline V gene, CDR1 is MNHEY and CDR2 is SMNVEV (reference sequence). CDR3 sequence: CASSRPGTANSPLHF. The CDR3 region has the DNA TGTGCCAGCAGTAGGCCCGGGACAGCTAATTCACCCCTCCACTTT.

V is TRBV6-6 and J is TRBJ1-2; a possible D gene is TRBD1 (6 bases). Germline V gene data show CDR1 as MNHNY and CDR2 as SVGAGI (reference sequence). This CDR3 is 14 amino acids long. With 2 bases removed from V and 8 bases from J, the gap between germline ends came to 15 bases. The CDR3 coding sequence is TGTGCCAGCAGTTACCCTCTTGGGGGCCGCGGCTACACCTTC. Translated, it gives CASSYPLGGRGYTF.

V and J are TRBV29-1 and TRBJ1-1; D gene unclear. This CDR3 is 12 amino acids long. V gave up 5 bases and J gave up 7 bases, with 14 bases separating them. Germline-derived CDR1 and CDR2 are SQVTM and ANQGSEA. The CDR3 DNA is TGCAGCGTTAATTCCGGGAAGGTTGAAGCTTTCTTT. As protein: CSVNSGKVEAFF.